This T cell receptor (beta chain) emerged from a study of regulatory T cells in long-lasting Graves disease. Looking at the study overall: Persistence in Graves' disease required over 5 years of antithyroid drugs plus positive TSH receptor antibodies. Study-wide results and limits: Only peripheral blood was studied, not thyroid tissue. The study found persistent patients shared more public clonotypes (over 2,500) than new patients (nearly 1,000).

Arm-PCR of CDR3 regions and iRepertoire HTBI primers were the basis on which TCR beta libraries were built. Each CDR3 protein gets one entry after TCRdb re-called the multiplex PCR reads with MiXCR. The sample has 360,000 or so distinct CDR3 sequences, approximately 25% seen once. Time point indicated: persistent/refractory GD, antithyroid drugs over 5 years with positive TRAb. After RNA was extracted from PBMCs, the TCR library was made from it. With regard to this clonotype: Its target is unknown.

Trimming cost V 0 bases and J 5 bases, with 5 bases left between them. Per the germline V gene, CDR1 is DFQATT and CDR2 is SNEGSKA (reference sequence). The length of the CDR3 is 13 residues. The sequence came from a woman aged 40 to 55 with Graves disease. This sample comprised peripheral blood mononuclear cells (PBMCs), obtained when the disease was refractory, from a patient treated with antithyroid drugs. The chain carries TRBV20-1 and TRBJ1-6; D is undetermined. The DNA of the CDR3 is TGCAGTGCTAGAGATCGGAATAATTCACCCCTCCACTTT. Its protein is CSARDRNNSPLHF.